This TCR beta chain was retrieved from a study of prognosis after radiotherapy for stage I lung cancer. About the research overall: None of the non-small cell lung cancer patients was considered medically operable. The study recorded squamous cell carcinoma in several patients and adenocarcinoma in about twelve. No patient was treated with concurrent therapy while undergoing stereotactic body radiotherapy.

The genomic DNA TCR beta CDR3 region underwent two rounds of multiplex PCR. Individual primers that were specific to each TRBV and TRBJ gene served in first-round PCR. Via MiXCR, TCRdb re-called the multiplex PCR reads, giving one row per CDR3 protein. The sample records fewer than 20,000 distinct CDR3 sequences, around 50% being singletons. Unmatched junction bases numbered 6, after V lost 4 bases and J lost 2 bases. Germline CDR1 and CDR2: LNHDA and SQIVND (reference sequence). This CDR3 has 15 amino acids. The receptor's source is a donor over 45 with non-small cell lung cancer. The V call is TRBV19, the J call TRBJ2-3; 7 bases fit TRBD1. Sequenced material: PBMCs, taken before or after stereotactic body radiation therapy (not recorded which). As DNA, the CDR3 is TGTGCCAGTAGTAGGGGACAGCAACACACAGATACGCAGTATTTT. Its protein is CASSRGQQHTDTQYF.